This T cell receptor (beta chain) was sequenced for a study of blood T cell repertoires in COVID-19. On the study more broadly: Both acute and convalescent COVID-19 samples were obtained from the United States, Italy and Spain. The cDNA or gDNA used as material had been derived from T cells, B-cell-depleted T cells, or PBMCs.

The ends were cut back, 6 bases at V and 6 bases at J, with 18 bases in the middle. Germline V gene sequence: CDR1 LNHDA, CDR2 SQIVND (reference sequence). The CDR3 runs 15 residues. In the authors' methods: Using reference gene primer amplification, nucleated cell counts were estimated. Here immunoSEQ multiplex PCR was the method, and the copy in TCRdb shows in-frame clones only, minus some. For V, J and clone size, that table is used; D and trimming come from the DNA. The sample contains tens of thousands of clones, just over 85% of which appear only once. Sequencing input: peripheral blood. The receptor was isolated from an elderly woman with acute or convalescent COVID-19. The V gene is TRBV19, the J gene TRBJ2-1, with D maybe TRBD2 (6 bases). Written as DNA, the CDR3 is TGTGCCAGTAGGCCTATCGCGGGGCATTTCAATGAGCAGTTCTTC. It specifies CASRPIAGHFNEQFF.